This T cell receptor beta chain derives from a study of siplizumab effects on memory and regulatory T cells. Per-sample assaying covered 85,000 to 100,000 TCR templates. Here immunoSEQ multiplex PCR was the method, and the copy in TCRdb shows in-frame clones only, minus some. The data show around 95,000 clones, about 95% seen once. On this clone: Its antigen is currently unknown.

Overall study findings and caveats: Unstimulated subsets captured only a minor fraction of alloreactive clones. It seemed that naive T cells were more diverse than memory cells and were major contributors to the alloresponse. Confirmation was lacking for the suppressive function of proliferating Tregs derived from siplizumab cultures.

The clonotype originates from a human donor in good health. The sequencing input was non-Treg CD4+ T cells sorted from blood.

The CDR3 reads CASSYSRDSSTDTQYF. CDR3 DNA: TGTGCCAGCAGTTACTCGAGGGACAGTTCCACAGATACGCAGTATTTT. This sequence joins TRBV6-6 and TRBJ2-3; 7 bases are a match to TRBD1. J gave up 2 bases and V 0 bases, and 5 bases lay outside the gene matches. The length of the CDR3 is 16 residues. The V gene's germline CDR1 is MNHNY and CDR2 SVGAGI (reference sequence).